These 18 T cell receptor beta chains were sequenced from one sample in a study of T cell repertoires in cytomegalovirus infection. One entry per CDR3 protein results from TCRdb running MiXCR on the reads. Among a few hundred thousand distinct CDR3 sequences listed, approximately 15% were seen once. The sequencing sample was made of CD8+ T cells from PBMCs. The receptors stem from a human donor in good health (CMV status not recorded). Some clones in this sample may be carry-over from other donors' samples.

The table lists this clonotype with many counts. This chain connects TRBV10-3 to TRBJ1-5, with 7 bases identical to TRBD1. J gave up 4 bases and V 0 bases, and 6 bases lay outside the gene matches. Germline lookup yields CDR1 ENHRY and CDR2 SYGVKD. The CDR3 is 16 amino acids. CDR3 amino acids: CAISESGTAYNQPQHF. In DNA form, the CDR3 reads TGTGCCATCAGTGAGTCGGGGACAGCATATAATCAGCCCCAGCATTTT.

The sample holds many counts of this clonotype. The chain has TRBV20-1 and TRBJ1-6, with 8 positions matching TRBD1. Germline V gene data show CDR1 as DFQATT and CDR2 as SNEGSKA (reference sequence). Trimming removed 2 bases from V and 6 bases from J; junction bases left unmatched: 15. CDR3 size: 18 residues. CDR3 loop: CSARFPGQALNVNSPLHF. CDR3 DNA sequence: TGCAGTGCTAGATTCCCGGGACAGGCCTTGAATGTTAATTCACCCCTCCACTTT.

Ten or more counts support this clonotype. The chain couples TRBV7-9 to TRBJ1-2; D uncertain. There are 14 residues in the CDR3. The germline gives CDR1 SEHNR, CDR2 FQNEAQ (reference sequence). Trimming stripped 5 bases from V and 2 bases from J, with 12 bases between. The CDR3, as DNA: TGTGCCAGCAGCCCAAGCAGAGCCAACTATGGCTACACCTTC. Translation: CASSPSRANYGYTF.

This clonotype has just a few counts. The chain links TRBV11-2 to TRBJ2-7; 10 nucleotides agree with TRBD2. Germline values: CDR1 SGHAT, CDR2 FQNNGV. J lost 1 base, V lost 8 bases, and 2 bases had no gene match. The CDR3 is 13 amino acids. CDR3 sequence: CASVGLASYEQYF. CDR3 nucleotides: TGTGCCAGCGTGGGACTAGCGTCCTACGAGCAGTACTTC. The complete variable domain, with remaining parts taken from reference TRBV11-2 and TRBJ2-7, reads EAGVAQSPRYKIIEKRQSVAFWCNPISGHATLYWYQQILGQGPKLLIQFQNNGVVDDSQLPKDRFSAERLKGVDSTLKIQPAKLEDSAVYLCASVGLASYEQYFGPGTRLTVT.

This clonotype has just a few counts. The V call is TRBV28, the J call TRBJ2-2; D gene unclear. V was pared by 3 bases and J by 8 bases, with 13 bases between. Germline loops: CDR1 MDHEN, CDR2 SYDVKM. The CDR3 length is 14 residues. CDR3 sequence reads: CASSLSRRPGELFF. CDR3 DNA: TGTGCCAGCAGTTTGTCACGACGCCCAGGGGAGCTGTTTTTT.

In its sample, this clonotype was seen a few times. J is TRBJ1-1 and V is TRBV2; TRBD1 is a possible D gene (6 bases). The CDR3 sequence is 18 residues long. Germline V lookup: CDR1 SNHLY, CDR2 FYNNEI. Trimming left V 2 bases short and J 11 bases short, with 30 bases between. DNA of the CDR3: TGTGCCAGCAGTGAAAACCTTAGGACAGCTAGTGGAACACTGAAGGCTTTCTTT. Translation: CASSENLRTASGTLKAFF.

This rearrangement joins TRBV10-3 to TRBJ2-2; D possibly corresponds to TRBD1 (6 bases). V was clipped by 2 bases and J by 2 bases, with 12 bases between them. Germline CDR1 is ENHRY and CDR2 is SYGVKD. CDR3 length equals 16 residues. The CDR3 spells CAISEDRSPNTGELFF. The CDR3 region has the DNA TGTGCCATCAGTGAGGACAGGAGCCCTAACACCGGGGAGCTGTTTTTT.

The sample holds many counts of this clonotype. V is TRBV6-1 and J is TRBJ2-1; 7 positions match TRBD1. The germline CDR1 and CDR2 sequences are MNHNS and SASEGT. Losses at the gene ends were 3 bases for V and 4 bases for J; bases not matched to a gene: 3. The CDR3 extends over 14 amino acids. CDR3 loop: CASSESGQYNEQFF. CDR3 DNA: TGTGCCAGCAGTGAGTCGGGACAGTACAATGAGCAGTTCTTC.

This sequence joins TRBV5-5 and TRBJ2-3; D remains unclear. V lost 4 bases to trimming and J lost 4 bases, with 19 bases between them. This CDR3 contains 16 residues. Germline V lookup: CDR1 SGHKS, CDR2 YYEKEE (reference sequence). CDR3 sequence reads: CASSGYDLQWADTQYF. DNA for the CDR3: TGTGCCAGCAGCGGCTACGACCTTCAGTGGGCAGATACGCAGTATTTT.

This clonotype was observed a handful of times. CDR3 in amino acids: CASRGSLSSYNEQFF. The DNA of the CDR3 is TGTGCCAGCCGCGGATCTTTGAGCTCCTACAATGAGCAGTTCTTC. The chain has TRBV6-1 and TRBJ2-1; no clear D. The CDR3 loop spans 15 amino acids. CDR1 is MNHNS and CDR2 is SASEGT in the germline V gene. V lost 8 bases and J 0 bases, leaving 14 bases between the germline ends.

The chain has TRBV5-1 and TRBJ2-3; tentative D call: TRBD2 (5 bases). Trimming shortened V by 0 bases and J by 4 bases, and 12 bases separated the two germline ends. This CDR3 comprises 15 residues. CDR1 SGHRS and CDR2 YFSETQ come from the germline V gene. CDR3 sequence reads: CASSLGPSGSDTQYF. CDR3 DNA sequence: TGCGCCAGCAGCTTGGGGCCCAGCGGCTCAGATACGCAGTATTTT.

Remarks on this clonotype: One base away lies a much larger clone, so this may be a sequencing read error. The chain couples TRBV11-2 to TRBJ1-2; no clear D gene. With 5 bases removed from V and 0 bases from J, the gap between germline ends came to 10 bases. The CDR3 is 14 residues long. Germline CDR1 and CDR2: SGHAT and FQNNGV. The CDR3 DNA sequence: TGTGCCAGCAGCCGGAACACTTCTAACTATGGCTACACCTTC. Protein sequence: CASSRNTSNYGYTF. The variable domain in full, completed from reference TRBV11-2 and TRBJ1-2, reads EAGVAQSPRYKIIEKRQSVAFWCNPISGHATLYWYQQILGQGPKLLIQFQNNGVVDDSQLPKDRFSAERLKGVDSTLKIQPAKLEDSAVYLCASSRNTSNYGYTFGSGTRLTVV.

The gene calls are TRBV28 and TRBJ2-1; no clear D. V was pared by 5 bases and J by 15 bases, with 23 bases between. The CDR3 sequence is 14 residues long. Germline-derived CDR1 and CDR2 are MDHEN and SYDVKM. CDR3 sequence: CASSPTLGPTVVFF. The CDR3 region has the DNA TGTGCCAGCAGTCCCACTCTAGGGCCAACCGTGGTGTTCTTC.

This clonotype was seen a few times. The chain carries TRBV28 and TRBJ2-7; D gene ambiguous. The CDR3 is 12 amino acids. Germline V gene data show CDR1 as MDHEN and CDR2 as SYDVKM. V lost 2 bases to trimming and J lost 5 bases, with 7 bases between them. CDR3 coding DNA: TGTGCCAGCAGTTTAAGCATACACGAGCAGTACTTC. It is translated as CASSLSIHEQYF.

V is TRBV19 and J is TRBJ1-4; 11 nucleotides agree with TRBD1. This CDR3 is built from 15 residues. Germline V gene lookup returns CDR1 LNHDA and CDR2 SQIVND (reference sequence). V was pared by 5 bases and J by 6 bases, with 5 bases of the junction left unmatched. CDR3 protein: CASSAGQGEYEKLFF. DNA of the CDR3: TGTGCCAGTAGTGCGGGACAGGGGGAGTATGAAAAACTGTTTTTT.

In this sample, this clonotype turned up a few times. The chain is built from TRBV6-5 and TRBJ2-7; D call uncertain. With 2 bases removed from V and 6 bases from J, the gap between germline ends came to 11 bases. CDR3 length equals 13 residues. Germline V gene sequence: CDR1 MNHEY, CDR2 SVGAGI. The CDR3 sequence: CASSYLGEFEQYF. The CDR3, as DNA: TGTGCCAGCAGTTACCTTGGGGAATTCGAGCAGTACTTC.

This clonotype appeared many times. The DNA of the CDR3 is TGTGCCAGCAGTGAATCTGATTCACCCCTCCACTTT. It yields the protein CASSESDSPLHF. The J gene is TRBJ1-6, the V gene TRBV6-1; D call uncertain. The CDR3 sequence is 12 residues long. V was pared by 2 bases and J by 8 bases, with 4 bases between. Germline V lookup: CDR1 MNHNS, CDR2 SASEGT.

This clonotype was detected many times. The chain carries TRBV7-8 and TRBJ2-2; 13 bases align to TRBD2. With V trimmed by 11 bases and J by 3 bases, 3 bases remained unmatched. Germline V lookup: CDR1 SGHVS, CDR2 FQNEAQ. This CDR3 is 14 amino acids long. The CDR3 coding sequence is TGTGCCGGACTAGCGGGGGCCTACACCGGGGAGCTGTTTTTT. Its translation: CAGLAGAYTGELFF.